This T cell receptor beta chain was profiled in a study of type 1 regulatory T cells. For the study at large: An in vitro protocol generated T-allo10, a Tr1-enriched, alloantigen-specific CD4 T cell product. Study-wide points: Tr1 cells had a more restricted TCR repertoire than non-Tr1 cells.

Notes on this clonotype: Its specificity is not known.

J lost 2 bases, V lost 8 bases, and 5 bases had no gene match. The V gene's germline CDR1 is SGHVS and CDR2 FNYEAQ. The CDR3 length is 13 residues. TCRdb ran MiXCR on the reads and lists one entry per CDR3 protein. The sample consists of roughly 62,000 distinct CDR3 sequences, over 50% of them appearing once. The receptor's source is a human donor in good health. The chain uses TRBV7-6 and TRBJ1-2; the match to TRBD1 covers 7 bases. Input material: cultured non-Tr1 T cells, either the whole culture or a sorted T cell fraction (not recorded which). The CDR3 spells CASSPTGNYGYTF. CDR3 DNA sequence: TGTGCCAGCTCCCCGACAGGGAACTATGGCTACACCTTC.